This T cell receptor (beta chain) was documented in a study of identical twins. Whole-study results and caveats: Insertion counts were lower in abundant cord blood beta clonotypes, a trend that memory repertoires did not show. Twin pairs' shared out-of-frame alpha sequences were enriched in low generation probability. Twins showed weaker excess sharing in their beta out-of-frame sequences.

All donors comprised healthy Caucasians. Using its own MiXCR run on the 5' RACE reads, TCRdb lists one record per CDR3 protein. The repertoire holds some 900,000 distinct CDR3 sequences, with around 12% as singletons. The CDR3 length is 16 residues. CDR1 is LNHNV and CDR2 is YYDKDF in the germline V gene (reference sequence). The V gene end was trimmed by 4 bases and the J gene end by 5 bases; junction bases not matched to a gene: 10. This clonotype has a handful of counts. Its antigen is currently unknown. The same data also went into a second study, on yellow fever vaccine responses in identical twins.

The sample was PBMCs. V and J are TRBV15 and TRBJ2-5; 10 nucleotides line up with TRBD1. The clonotype was recovered from a woman younger than 30 in good health. CDR3 loop: CATSTSKTGGVETQYF. The CDR3 DNA is TGTGCCACCAGCACCTCAAAGACAGGGGGCGTTGAGACCCAGTACTTC.